A single sample gave rise to the 18 T cell receptor beta chains below, sequenced in a study of sequential checkpoint blockade in melanoma. Clones were read by immunoSEQ multiplex PCR, and TCRdb kept only the in-frame ones, dropping some. The table has around 18,000 clones, under 60% seen once; the top ten hold around 17%. Specified treatment: randomized to nivolumab then ipilimumab (arm A) or the reverse (arm B). Sequenced material: CD8+ T cells sorted from blood (inferred from file names), taken from a patient given nivolumab and ipilimumab in sequence. The receptors shown here come from a human donor with melanoma.

The chain is built from TRBV4-2 and TRBJ1-5, with D unclear. The CDR3 covers 13 residues. V gave up 6 bases and J gave up 0 bases, with 6 bases separating them. Per germline, CDR1 LGHNA and CDR2 YNFKEQ. CDR3 amino acids: CASSFYSNQPQHF. The CDR3 DNA follows: TGTGCCAGCAGTTTCTATAGCAATCAGCCCCAGCATTTT.

The chain joins TRBV5-1 to TRBJ2-7; 8 positions agree with TRBD1. The CDR3 covers 16 residues. V was pared by 3 bases and J by 7 bases, with 15 bases of the junction left unmatched. CDR1 and CDR2 from the germline V gene are SGHRS and YFSETQ. In DNA, the CDR3 is TGCGCCAGCAGCTCGGGACAGGTCTACCCGTTGGAAGAGCAGTACTTC. Translating it yields CASSSGQVYPLEEQYF.

This sequence joins TRBV7-9 and TRBJ1-4; D remains unclear. V was shortened by 2 bases and J by 0 bases, with 4 bases between the two germline ends. CDR3 length: 14 amino acids. CDR1 and CDR2 (germline): SEHNR, FQNEAQ (reference sequence). The CDR3 nucleotides read TGTGCCAGCAGCTTACCCACAACTAATGAAAAACTGTTTTTT. This encodes CASSLPTTNEKLFF.

The table lists this clone with a few counts. V is TRBV19 and J is TRBJ2-1; 10 nucleotides match TRBD2. CDR1 is LNHDA and CDR2 is SQIVND in the germline V gene (reference sequence). The V segment lost 0 bases and the J segment 6 bases; nucleotides outside the gene matches: 8. The CDR3 length is 17 residues. CDR3 DNA: TGTGCCAGTAGTATAGAGGCAGCGGGAGGGCCGTTCAATGAGCAGTTCTTC. Translated, it gives CASSIEAAGGPFNEQFF.

The chain couples TRBV6-5 to TRBJ2-2, with 13 bases fitting TRBD2. V shed 7 bases and J 4 bases; nucleotides not matched to a gene: 3. Germline V gene lookup returns CDR1 MNHEY and CDR2 SVGAGI. CDR3 length: 15 residues. The CDR3 sequence is CASTWTSGSTGELFF. Written as DNA, the CDR3 is TGTGCCAGCACCTGGACTAGCGGGAGCACCGGGGAGCTGTTTTTT.

This chain links TRBV4-1 with TRBJ1-1; D unclear. The germline V and J ends were trimmed by 4 bases and 2 bases, with 8 bases remaining between them. The germline V gene has CDR1 MGHRA and CDR2 YSYEKL. The CDR3 runs to 13 residues. The CDR3 DNA follows: TGCGCCAGCAGCCCTCAGTTAAACACTGAAGCTTTCTTT. Amino acid sequence: CASSPQLNTEAFF.

The chain employs TRBV5-1 and TRBJ1-1; 9 bases map to TRBD1. CDR1 is SGHRS, CDR2 YFSETQ, per germline. The CDR3 runs to 15 residues. V shed 4 bases, J shed 2 bases, and the junction held 6 bases outside the gene matches. CDR3 loop: CASSEGTGPNTEAFF. Written as DNA, the CDR3 is TGCGCCAGCAGCGAGGGGACAGGGCCAAACACTGAAGCTTTCTTT.

Details on this clone: At the DNA level, this CDR3 is encoded by other sequences in the same sample as well. This chain joins TRBV6-1 and TRBJ2-7; perhaps TRBD1 as D (6 bases). The CDR3 has 14 residues. The germline gives CDR1 MNHNS, CDR2 SASEGT. V was trimmed by 3 bases and J by 1 base, leaving 10 bases between them. The DNA for the CDR3 is TGTGCCAGCAGTGACCCAGGGACATCCTACGAGCAGTACTTC. Translation gives CASSDPGTSYEQYF.

In this sample, this clone turned up a few times. The chain couples TRBV7-8 to TRBJ1-1; 7 nucleotides align to TRBD1. Germline trimming cut 5 bases from V and 0 bases from J; bases unmatched to any gene: 9. Germline-derived CDR1 and CDR2 are SGHVS and FQNEAQ. The CDR3 consists of 16 residues. CDR3 region: CASSRGRAGMNTEAFF. In DNA form, the CDR3 reads TGTGCCAGCAGCAGGGGGCGGGCAGGGATGAACACTGAAGCTTTCTTT.

This clone was observed once. The chain has TRBV6-6 and TRBJ1-4; 11 nucleotides match TRBD1. Losses at the gene ends were 2 bases for V and 7 bases for J; bases not matched to a gene: 6. The CDR3 totals 16 residues. Germline CDR1 is MNHNY and CDR2 is SVGAGI (reference sequence). The CDR3, as DNA: TGTGCCAGCAGTTACGTATGGGGACAGGGGGGTGAAAAACTGTTTTTT. It translates to CASSYVWGQGGEKLFF.

This clone was found a few times. The chain carries TRBV10-3 and TRBJ2-7, with D possibly being TRBD2 (6 bases). This CDR3 spans 14 amino acids. Germline loops: CDR1 ENHRY, CDR2 SYGVKD. The ends were cut back, 5 bases at V and 3 bases at J, with 14 bases in the middle. The CDR3 loop reads CAISLPGLNYEQYF. CDR3 DNA sequence: TGTGCCATCAGTCTACCGGGACTTAACTACGAGCAGTACTTC.

This chain uses TRBV6-6 with TRBJ1-1; D not resolved. The CDR3 runs 14 residues. Per germline, CDR1 MNHNY and CDR2 SVGAGI (reference sequence). V was shortened by 0 bases and J by 0 bases, with 5 bases between the two germline ends. CDR3 bases: TGTGCCAGCAGTTACTCCGGGATGAACACTGAAGCTTTCTTT. Protein: CASSYSGMNTEAFF.

The chain uses TRBV6-1 and TRBJ2-2; 8 bases are shared with TRBD2. The length of the CDR3 is 14 residues. The trim removed 7 bases at V and 4 bases at J, leaving 5 bases unmatched. Germline values: CDR1 MNHNS, CDR2 SASEGT. The CDR3 loop reads CASTAGGVTGELFF. The CDR3 DNA reads TGTGCCAGCACCGCGGGGGGTGTCACCGGGGAGCTGTTTTTT.

This chain links TRBV10-3 with TRBJ1-1, with D unresolved. Trimming removed 0 bases from V and 0 bases from J, with 8 bases in between. The length of the CDR3 is 15 residues. CDR1 is ENHRY and CDR2 is SYGVKD in the germline V gene. The CDR3 DNA reads as TGTGCCATCAGTGAGTCGGGCTCCATGAACACTGAAGCTTTCTTT. It codes for CAISESGSMNTEAFF.

This clone has just a few counts. V is TRBV9 and J is TRBJ2-1; 10 nucleotides align to TRBD2. CDR3 length: 17 amino acids. CDR1 is SGDLS, CDR2 YYNGEE, per germline. The ends lost 7 bases at V and 1 base at J; junction bases unmatched: 11. In nucleotides, the CDR3 is TGTGCCAGCTCGAAAGTAGCGGGGGGCCTTTCCTACAATGAGCAGTTCTTC. This codes for CASSKVAGGLSYNEQFF.

The chain recombines TRBV6-1 with TRBJ2-2, with 12 bases matching TRBD2. The length of the CDR3 is 15 residues. Germline V gene sequence: CDR1 MNHNS, CDR2 SASEGT. J was trimmed by 3 bases and V by 4 bases; bases with no gene match: 0. The CDR3 is CASSGLAGDTGELFF. CDR3 sequence (DNA): TGTGCCAGCAGTGGACTAGCGGGAGACACCGGGGAGCTGTTTTTT.

The chain links TRBV5-6 to TRBJ1-1; 9 bases fit TRBD1. V dropped 7 bases and J dropped 6; count of bases not matched to a gene: 10. The CDR3 extends over 14 amino acids. The germline V gene has CDR1 SGHDT and CDR2 YYEEEE. Written as DNA, the CDR3 is TGTGCCAGCTCCTTAGGACAGGGGTTGGCTGAAGCTTTCTTT. Its translation is CASSLGQGLAEAFF.

CDR3 sequence (DNA): TGTGCCAATCGGGGGACAGGGGTAATCTATGGCTACACCTTC. It encodes CANRGTGVIYGYTF. V gene TRBV2 combines with J gene TRBJ1-2; 10 bases are shared with TRBD1. The V segment lost 10 bases and the J segment 4 bases; nucleotides outside the gene matches: 9. The CDR3 length is 14 residues. CDR1 and CDR2 from the germline V gene are SNHLY and FYNNEI.